This entry is about one T cell receptor beta chain. The sample comes from a study of shared clonotypes between healthy human individuals. CD45RO-negative cells were positively selected for CCR7, leaving out terminally differentiated effector memory CD45RA+ cells. Some clones are missing from TCRdb's copy, which holds only in-frame ones; the method was immunoSEQ multiplex PCR. The sample holds approximately 600,000 clones, 90% to 95% seen once. CDR1 is SEHNR, CDR2 FQNEAQ, per germline (reference sequence). This CDR3 is 14 amino acids long. Trimming left V 1 base short and J 5 bases short, with 11 bases between.

This rearrangement joins TRBV7-9 to TRBJ1-1, with D hard to call. The sequenced material came from naive CD8+ T cells sorted from blood. This TCR was recovered from a woman between 25 and 40 years old in good health. The chain's CDR3 is CASSLEGPGTEAFF. In DNA, the CDR3 is TGTGCCAGCAGCTTAGAAGGGCCGGGGACTGAAGCTTTCTTT.